The 16 T cell receptor beta chains listed next were all sequenced from one sample in a study of Tregs in tolerant kidney transplant recipients. Measured with immunoSEQ multiplex PCR; TCRdb has only the in-frame clones, and not every one. The sample shows about 110,000 clones, around 89% of them seen only once. Specimen: CD4+ T cells from blood, collected before the transplant. All receptors derive from a human donor who received a combined kidney and bone marrow transplant.

This clone showed up just once. The CDR3 loop reads CATSRDRWSMNTEAFF. The CDR3 DNA reads TGTGCCACCAGCAGAGATCGATGGTCTATGAACACTGAAGCTTTCTTT. The genes are TRBV15 and TRBJ1-1; D remains unclear. This CDR3 region has 16 residues. Germline V gene lookup returns CDR1 LNHNV and CDR2 YYDKDF (reference sequence). V was pared by 0 bases and J by 0 bases, with 11 bases between.

The chain uses TRBV5-4 and TRBJ2-2; TRBD1 aligns across 8 bases. Looked up from germline, CDR1 is SGHNT and CDR2 is YYREEE (reference sequence). The V and J ends lost 7 bases and 0 bases, in that order; junction bases with no gene match: 5. This CDR3 is built from 15 residues. DNA for the CDR3: TGTGCCAGCCGCCGGGGACAGGCGAACACCGGGGAGCTGTTTTTT. This encodes CASRRGQANTGELFF.

The gene calls are TRBV5-1 and TRBJ2-3; D perhaps matches TRBD1 (6 bases). Deletions cut 3 bases from V and 2 bases from J, with 16 bases between. CDR3 size: 16 residues. Looked up from germline, CDR1 is SGHRS and CDR2 is YFSETQ. This CDR3 reads CASSSDRQAVTDTQYF. CDR3 coding DNA: TGCGCCAGCAGCTCAGACAGGCAAGCGGTCACAGATACGCAGTATTTT.

The rearrangement uses TRBV2 and TRBJ1-3, with D perhaps TRBD1 (5 bases). V lost 6 bases and J 2 bases, leaving 17 bases between the germline ends. CDR3 size: 16 residues. Germline V lookup: CDR1 SNHLY, CDR2 FYNNEI. The CDR3 nucleotides are TGTGCCAGCAGCACCAACCCGGGGGAAACTGGAAACACCATATATTTT. It codes for CASSTNPGETGNTIYF. The full variable domain, rest sourced from reference TRBV2 and TRBJ1-3, is EPEVTQTPSHQVTQMGQEVILRCVPISNHLYFYWYRQILGQKVEFLVSFYNNEISEKSEIFDDQFSVERPDGSNFTLKIRSTKLEDSAMYFCASSTNPGETGNTIYFGEGSWLTVV.

CDR3 amino acids: CAIRAGRGTHNEQFF. The DNA for the CDR3 is TGTGCCATCAGGGCCGGCAGGGGTACCCACAATGAGCAGTTCTTC. The J gene is TRBJ2-1, the V gene TRBV10-3; D perhaps matches TRBD1 (6 bases). The germline V gene encodes CDR1 ENHRY and CDR2 SYGVKD. The CDR3 is made up of 15 amino acids. V was clipped by 6 bases and J by 5 bases, with 17 bases between them.

V usage is TRBV14 and J usage is TRBJ1-3, with D tentatively TRBD1 (5 bases). The CDR3 is 17 residues long. Germline CDR1 reads SGHDN; CDR2 reads FVKESK. The germline V and J ends were trimmed by 0 bases and 5 bases, with 17 bases remaining between them. In DNA, the CDR3 is TGTGCCAGCAGCCAAGATCGACCCCTCAGGGCTAGAAACACCATATATTTT. As protein: CASSQDRPLRARNTIYF.

CDR3 in amino acids: CASSLQDGTGELFF. The CDR3 region has the DNA TGTGCCAGCAGCCTACAGGACGGCACCGGGGAGCTGTTTTTT. This rearrangement joins TRBV14 to TRBJ2-2; D perhaps matches TRBD1 (5 bases). V lost 4 bases and J 4 bases, leaving 10 bases between the germline ends. Germline CDR1 and CDR2: SGHDN and FVKESK. This CDR3 spans 14 amino acids.

The rearrangement uses TRBV11-2 and TRBJ1-2; TRBD1 matches 9 bases. V lost 6 bases to trimming and J lost 6 bases; unmatched junction nucleotides: 8. This CDR3 is built from 14 residues. CDR1 and CDR2 (germline): SGHAT, FQNNGV. The CDR3 DNA reads as TGTGCCAGCAGTGGGACAGGGAAACGAAATGGCTACACCTTC. This gives the protein CASSGTGKRNGYTF.

The rearrangement links TRBV5-1 to TRBJ2-7, with 9 bases matching TRBD1. The germline V gene has CDR1 SGHRS and CDR2 YFSETQ. V gave up 0 bases and J gave up 1 base; unmatched junction bases: 5. This CDR3 comprises 16 residues. CDR3: CASSLAGGQGSYEQYF. CDR3 nucleotide sequence: TGCGCCAGCAGCTTGGCCGGAGGACAGGGGTCCTACGAGCAGTACTTC.

V usage is TRBV4-3 and J usage is TRBJ1-5; possibly TRBD1 for D (5 bases). CDR3 length: 15 residues. From germline, CDR1 is LGHNA and CDR2 YSLEER. Trimming removed 1 base at V and 2 bases at J, with 9 bases between. The CDR3: CASSQGLQGNQPQHF. For the CDR3, the DNA is TGCGCCAGCAGCCAAGGCCTACAGGGCAATCAGCCCCAGCATTTT.

In this sample, this clone turned up a few times. The rearrangement links TRBV6-5 to TRBJ2-7; TRBD1 aligns across 7 bases. V gave up 6 bases and J gave up 7 bases; unmatched junction bases: 9. The CDR3 totals 13 residues. CDR1 is MNHEY, CDR2 SVGAGI, per germline. This CDR3 is CASRKDRTGEQYF. In DNA form, the CDR3 reads TGTGCCAGCAGAAAGGACAGGACTGGGGAGCAGTACTTC.

Only one count was recorded for this clone. The chain employs TRBV9 and TRBJ2-5; D is perhaps TRBD1 (5 bases). The CDR3 is 14 residues long. V was trimmed by 0 bases and J by 2 bases, leaving 8 bases between them. Per germline, CDR1 SGDLS and CDR2 YYNGEE. Here the CDR3 DNA reads TGTGCCAGCAGCGTAGGACAGCGTCAAGAGACCCAGTACTTC. It specifies CASSVGQRQETQYF.

V usage is TRBV9 and J usage is TRBJ1-6, with D possibly being TRBD1 (5 bases). The CDR3 consists of 12 residues. Trimming cost V 4 bases and J 13 bases, with 12 bases left between them. In germline, CDR1 is SGDLS, CDR2 YYNGEE. The CDR3 region has the DNA TGTGCCAGCAGCCCAGGGTCAGGGCCCCTCCACTTT. Its protein is CASSPGSGPLHF.

J is TRBJ2-3 and V is TRBV29-1; 7 bases are a match to TRBD1. The junction had 3 bases not matched to a gene; V was cut back by 2 bases and J by 4 bases. Germline CDR1 reads SQVTM; CDR2 reads ANQGSEA. The CDR3 is 13 residues long. The CDR3 DNA reads as TGCAGCGTTGAAATAGGGGGCGCAGATACGCAGTATTTT. It is translated as CSVEIGGADTQYF.

The chain is built from TRBV27 and TRBJ2-3; TRBD2 matches at 9 bases. The CDR3 is made up of 15 amino acids. Germline loops: CDR1 MNHEY, CDR2 SMNVEV (reference sequence). Trimming removed 4 bases from V and 1 base from J; junction bases left unmatched: 3. CDR3 protein: CASSYAGGGTDTQYF. The CDR3 DNA sequence: TGTGCCAGCAGTTACGCGGGGGGGGGCACAGATACGCAGTATTTT.

The rearrangement links TRBV6-5 to TRBJ2-2, with a weak D call TRBD2 (6 bases). Per the germline V gene, CDR1 is MNHEY and CDR2 is SVGAGI. Trimming shortened V by 11 bases and J by 4 bases, and 20 bases separated the two germline ends. The CDR3 sequence is 15 residues long. CDR3 sequence (DNA): TGTGCCTTGAGGGTCCCGGACTACGGCACCGGGGAGCTGTTTTTT. It translates to CALRVPDYGTGELFF.